This T cell receptor beta chain comes out of a study of a mutant IDH1 vaccine in newly diagnosed glioma (dated by TCRdb to about 2021). For the wider study: Eight vaccinations were administered to patients in weeks 1, 3, 5, 7, 11, 15, 19 and 23, corresponding to visits V03 through V10. For exploratory analyses, longitudinal TCRB deep sequencing was carried out in 25 treated patients wherever samples were available. Vaccination was initiated 4-6 weeks after radiotherapy alone, or concurrently with temozolomide cycles in the chemotherapy-containing groups. Peripheral blood samples were drawn at six visits, namely V03 (baseline), V05, V07, V10, V12 and V13. The approximately 30 treated patients were 62.5% male and about 38% female, with a mean age of around 40 years. Before enrollment, most patients had been given radiochemotherapy with temozolomide as standard therapy, while the rest had received either radiotherapy alone or temozolomide alone.

The CDR3 sequence holds 17 residues, the cysteine and phenylalanine included. Just the 51-base CDR3 DNA is kept, in frame starting at base 1. At the junction V is shortened by 5 bases and J by 4 bases; bases outside the gene matches: 6. CDR1 MGHDK and CDR2 SYGVNS are derived from the germline V gene. Explained via the paper, the time point label denotes: week 5, during vaccination. Every vaccine dose consisted of 300 ug of a 20-mer mutant IDH1 peptide in Montanide, administered subcutaneously together with topical imiquimod. The donors had newly diagnosed IDH1-mutant astrocytomas of WHO grade 3 or 4 that showed loss of nuclear ATRX. The samples were drawn from NOA16, a multicentre, single-arm, open-label phase I trial in Germany that tested a mutant IDH1 peptide vaccine in humans for the first time. Genomic DNA for TCRB sequencing was extracted from EDTA blood using the DNeasy Blood and Tissue Kit.

Broader findings and caveats from the paper: The authors stated that sample limitations prevented analyses of patient blood samples from being reproduced. No apparent relationship was observed between pseudoprogression and alterations in the top peripheral T cell clonotypes detected by TCRB sequencing. Immune responses induced by the vaccine were seen in roughly 95% of patients across multiple MHC alleles. Selection of PBMC samples for TCRB deep sequencing was based on availability.

Comments on this clone: Its antigen specificity is not known. Base qualities are not recorded, but no much larger clone differs from it by a single base.

Libraries were constructed by the immunoSEQ multiplex PCR assay. The hsTCRB Kit was used according to the manufacturer's protocol to amplify rearranged TCR beta chain sequences. An Illumina MiSeq was used to sequence the TCRB libraries. The published analysis was carried out like this. The kit vendor's proprietary platform handled demultiplexing, trimming and gene mapping. TCRdb mirrors the immuneACCESS table, restricted to in-frame sequences. Some clones are absent from its copies; in checked studies, under half trace to an unresolved V gene, and the reason for the others is unknown. The D gene and trimming were derived from the DNA, and the V and J assignments and clone size from that table. The sample profile shows about 36,000 clones; 80% to 90% of them were found once. The ten top clones hold around 10% of the sample.

Material: PBMCs, obtained from a glioma patient whose treatment included an IDH1 peptide vaccine. This TCR came from a man aged 50 to 60 with glioma. The sequence links TRBV25-1 to TRBJ2-1; the central 15 bases match TRBD2. The CDR3: CASSNGLAGGQYNEQFF. The DNA is as follows: TGTGCCAGCAGTAACGGACTAGCGGGGGGGCAGTACAATGAGCAGTTCTTC.